The 2 T cell receptor beta chains below were found in one sample sequenced in a study of human T cells and chemical hapten exposure. Time point specified: patch test 2, 6 weeks after DPC sensitization. Treatment meaning: therapeutic diphenylcyclopropenone sensitization with weekly scalp DPC. TCRdb re-derived calls from the RACE reads in MiXCR, one entry per CDR3 protein. The data contain some 99,000 distinct CDR3 sequences, about a tenth of them seen just once; the ten biggest clones take up around 3.1%. This specimen consisted of whole blood, obtained in connection with sensitization to the hapten diphenylcyclopropenone (DPC). The receptors were sampled from a woman between 40 and 55 years old with alopecia areata. Some clones in this sample may be carry-over from other donors' samples.

Many counts were recorded for this clonotype. The J gene is TRBJ2-7, the V gene TRBV18; 10 bases agree with TRBD1. CDR3 length: 16 residues. V shed 2 bases, J shed 5 bases, and the junction held 9 bases outside the gene matches. The germline gives CDR1 KGHSH, CDR2 LQKENI. The CDR3 coding sequence is TGTGCCAGCTCACCATCGACCGGGACAGGGGATCACGAGCAGTACTTC. This codes for CASSPSTGTGDHEQYF.

The CDR3 DNA is TGTGCCAGCAACAAACGACGGCTGGGAGATGGCTACACCTTC. This translates into CASNKRRLGDGYTF. The rearrangement joins TRBV7-2 to TRBJ1-2; D is uncertain. Germline CDR1 is SGHTA and CDR2 is FQGNSA. The ends were cut back, 7 bases at V and 6 bases at J, with 18 bases in the middle. The CDR3 consists of 14 residues. Variable domain in full (rest from reference TRBV7-2 and TRBJ1-2): GAGVSQSPSNKVTEKGKDVELRCDPISGHTALYWYRQSLGQGLEFLIYFQGNSAPDKSGLPSDRFSAERTGGSVSTLTIQRTQQEDSAVYLCASNKRRLGDGYTFGSGTRLTVV.